These 32 T cell receptor beta chains originate from one sample sequenced in a study of blood T cell repertoires in COVID-19. Some clones are missing from TCRdb's copy, which holds only in-frame ones; the method was immunoSEQ multiplex PCR. The sample carries about 160,000 clones, approximately 77% recorded once. Sequencing used PBMCs or T cells enriched from blood (not recorded which). The receptors stem from a man aged 60 to 75 who had recovered from COVID-19.

This sequence joins TRBV11-1 and TRBJ2-7; 8 bases match TRBD1. The CDR3 sequence is 15 residues long. V gave up 5 bases and J gave up 3 bases; unmatched junction bases: 9. The germline gives CDR1 SGHAT, CDR2 FQDESV (reference sequence). The CDR3 DNA is TGTGCCAGCAGCACGCAGCCTACAGGGGGCTACGAGCAGTACTTC. The encoded protein is CASSTQPTGGYEQYF.

The rearrangement links TRBV29-1 to TRBJ1-2; possible D gene TRBD1, 6 bases. Germline V gene data show CDR1 as SQVTM and CDR2 as ANQGSEA. V gave up 6 bases and J gave up 6 bases, with 23 bases separating them. This CDR3 has 15 residues. CDR3: CSVQIHYRVGDGYTF. The CDR3 DNA follows: TGCAGCGTCCAGATTCATTACAGGGTTGGCGATGGCTACACCTTC.

This sequence joins TRBV28 and TRBJ1-2; TRBD1 aligns across 7 bases. The V gene end was trimmed by 2 bases and the J gene end by 4 bases; junction bases not matched to a gene: 7. This CDR3 contains 15 residues. Germline V gene sequence: CDR1 MDHEN, CDR2 SYDVKM. The CDR3 region has the DNA TGTGCCAGCAGTTTAACAGGGGTCAATAGCTATGGCTACACCTTC. Translation gives CASSLTGVNSYGYTF.

The rearrangement links TRBV7-8 to TRBJ2-1; 10 positions agree with TRBD1. Unmatched junction bases numbered 8, after V lost 1 base and J lost 5 bases. CDR1 is SGHVS, CDR2 FQNEAQ, per germline. The CDR3 runs to 17 residues. The CDR3 here is CASSLVGGQGIHNEQFF. The CDR3 coding sequence is TGTGCCAGCAGCTTAGTTGGGGGACAGGGGATTCACAATGAGCAGTTCTTC.

This clone was found a few times. V is TRBV5-1 and J is TRBJ2-2, with D unresolved. Germline CDR1 reads SGHRS; CDR2 reads YFSETQ. The ends were cut back, 2 bases at V and 3 bases at J, with 5 bases in the middle. The CDR3 runs 13 residues. The CDR3: CASSLEYTGELFF. The CDR3 DNA reads TGCGCCAGCAGCTTAGAGTACACCGGGGAGCTGTTTTTT.

The V call is TRBV11-2, the J call TRBJ1-2; TRBD1 might be the D (6 bases). Looked up from germline, CDR1 is SGHAT and CDR2 is FQNNGV. The CDR3 is 15 residues long. The V and J ends lost 3 bases and 4 bases respectively, with 15 bases between them. CDR3 in DNA: TGTGCCAGCAGCTTCGGGAACGGGGGGGCCTATGGCTACACCTTC. Its translation is CASSFGNGGAYGYTF. Full variable domain (remainder filled in from reference TRBV11-2 and TRBJ1-2): EAGVAQSPRYKIIEKRQSVAFWCNPISGHATLYWYQQILGQGPKLLIQFQNNGVVDDSQLPKDRFSAERLKGVDSTLKIQPAKLEDSAVYLCASSFGNGGAYGYTFGSGTRLTVV.

This chain uses TRBV19 with TRBJ1-1; D remains ambiguous. Germline assignment: CDR1 LNHDA and CDR2 SQIVND (reference sequence). V was shortened by 2 bases and J by 0 bases, with 7 bases between the two germline ends. This CDR3 has 14 amino acids. The CDR3 DNA reads TGTGCCAGTAGTATACGGGATCTGAACACTGAAGCTTTCTTT. Translated: CASSIRDLNTEAFF. The whole variable domain, remainder taken from reference TRBV19 and TRBJ1-1, is DGGITQSPKYLFRKEGQNVTLSCEQNLNHDAMYWYRQDPGQGLRLIYYSQIVNDFQKGDIAEGYSVSREKKESFPLTVTSAQKNPTAFYLCASSIRDLNTEAFFGQGTRLTVV.

Only one count was recorded for this clone. The gene calls are TRBV9 and TRBJ2-2; maybe TRBD1 (5 bases). Between the trimmed V and J ends, which lost 3 bases and 4 bases, there was a span of 19 bases. The CDR3 sequence is 17 residues long. The germline gives CDR1 SGDLS, CDR2 YYNGEE. CDR3 amino acids: CASSGLSGAESTGELFF. DNA for the CDR3: TGTGCCAGCAGCGGACTCAGTGGGGCGGAGAGCACCGGGGAGCTGTTTTTT.

The V gene is TRBV28, the J gene TRBJ2-2, with 9 bases matching TRBD2. Per germline, CDR1 MDHEN and CDR2 SYDVKM. V trimming: 5 bases; J trimming: 2 bases; junction bases outside the gene matches: 6. The CDR3 covers 16 residues. CDR3 coding DNA: TGTGCCAGCAGTGTACAGCGGGGGGTTAACACCGGGGAGCTGTTTTTT. It specifies CASSVQRGVNTGELFF.

V usage is TRBV6-5 and J usage is TRBJ1-3; perhaps TRBD1 as D (5 bases). The CDR3 runs 11 residues. Germline CDR1 and CDR2: MNHEY and SVGAGI. DNA of the CDR3: TGTGCAGTGCAGGGTACTAACACCATATATTTT. It yields the protein CAVQGTNTIYF.

The gene calls are TRBV9 and TRBJ2-7; the match to TRBD1 covers 7 bases. This CDR3 comprises 15 residues. After removal of 4 bases from V and 7 bases from J, the junction contained 14 bases not matched to a gene. Germline V gene data show CDR1 as SGDLS and CDR2 as YYNGEE. The DNA of the CDR3 is TGTGCCAGCAGCCCTGACAGGGTGATTATGCGGGAGCAGTACTTC. This encodes CASSPDRVIMREQYF.

This clone showed up just a few times. V gene TRBV30 combines with J gene TRBJ2-7; TRBD2 agrees at 11 bases. The CDR3 totals 14 residues. Germline V CDR1 and CDR2: GTSNPN, SVGIG (reference sequence). V gave up 3 bases and J gave up 0 bases; unmatched junction bases: 1. The CDR3 DNA follows: TGTGCCTGGAGGGGACTAGCGGCCTCCTACGAGCAGTACTTC. Protein: CAWRGLAASYEQYF.

The chain recombines TRBV11-2 with TRBJ2-5, with 11 bases that match TRBD2. The CDR3 has 16 residues. V dropped 4 bases and J dropped 5; count of bases not matched to a gene: 9. CDR1 SGHAT and CDR2 FQNNGV come from the germline V gene. The CDR3 sequence: CASSSNSGGAGETQYF. The CDR3 DNA reads as TGTGCCAGCAGCTCCAATAGCGGGGGGGCCGGGGAGACCCAGTACTTC.

The chain couples TRBV11-2 to TRBJ2-5; TRBD1 matches 9 bases. Per germline, CDR1 SGHAT and CDR2 FQNNGV. V lost 6 bases and J lost 5; bases outside the gene matches: 10. The CDR3 is 15 amino acids. CDR3 DNA: TGTGCCAGCAGTGCGGGACAGGGCGGAGGGGAGACCCAGTACTTC. It is translated as CASSAGQGGGETQYF. Looking up the rest from reference TRBV11-2 and TRBJ2-5 gives the full variable domain: EAGVAQSPRYKIIEKRQSVAFWCNPISGHATLYWYQQILGQGPKLLIQFQNNGVVDDSQLPKDRFSAERLKGVDSTLKIQPAKLEDSAVYLCASSAGQGGGETQYFGPGTRLLVL.

This chain links TRBV19 with TRBJ2-1, with 7 positions matching TRBD1. CDR1 and CDR2 (germline): LNHDA, SQIVND (reference sequence). V trimming: 3 bases; J trimming: 5 bases; junction bases outside the gene matches: 4. This CDR3 is 14 amino acids long. This CDR3 is CASSIDRANNEQFF. CDR3 nucleotide sequence: TGTGCCAGTAGTATCGACAGGGCCAACAATGAGCAGTTCTTC. The full variable domain, its missing parts supplied by reference TRBV19 and TRBJ2-1, is DGGITQSPKYLFRKEGQNVTLSCEQNLNHDAMYWYRQDPGQGLRLIYYSQIVNDFQKGDIAEGYSVSREKKESFPLTVTSAQKNPTAFYLCASSIDRANNEQFFGPGTRLTVL.

This chain uses TRBV5-3 with TRBJ2-7, with D perhaps matching TRBD1 (6 bases). TRBV5-3 is an ORF for which the function is uncertain. Trimming stripped 4 bases from V and 2 bases from J, with 16 bases between. This CDR3 has 15 residues. The CDR3 is CARSIQSDRTYEQYF. CDR3 nucleotides: TGTGCCAGAAGCATTCAGAGCGACAGGACCTACGAGCAGTACTTC.

In its sample, this clone was seen a few times. This CDR3 reads CASSLQGTSQETQYF. CDR3 coding DNA: TGTGCCAGCAGTCTACAGGGAACTTCCCAAGAGACCCAGTACTTC. J is TRBJ2-5 and V is TRBV2, with TRBD1 as a possible D gene (6 bases). This CDR3 has 15 amino acids. Germline V gene lookup returns CDR1 SNHLY and CDR2 FYNNEI. The V gene lost 5 bases and the J gene lost 1 base, with 14 bases spanning the gap.

The chain links TRBV2 to TRBJ1-4; 8 bases line up with TRBD1. After removal of 6 bases from V and 8 bases from J, the junction contained 5 bases not matched to a gene. CDR1 is SNHLY, CDR2 FYNNEI, per germline. The CDR3 covers 13 residues. The CDR3 reads CASRLTGGEKLFF. The CDR3 nucleotides are TGTGCCAGCAGACTCACAGGGGGAGAAAAACTGTTTTTT.

J is TRBJ1-2 and V is TRBV9; 7 nucleotides match TRBD1. The V segment lost 0 bases and the J segment 1 base; nucleotides outside the gene matches: 6. The V gene's germline CDR1 is SGDLS and CDR2 YYNGEE. The CDR3 has 16 residues. CDR3 nucleotide sequence: TGTGCCAGCAGCGTAGGGGGGACAGTTATTAACTATGGCTACACCTTC. Its protein product is CASSVGGTVINYGYTF.

The chain carries TRBV29-1 and TRBJ2-5, with a weak D call TRBD2 (5 bases). Trimming stripped 4 bases from V and 7 bases from J, with 10 bases between. This CDR3 is 11 amino acids long. Germline V gene data show CDR1 as SQVTM and CDR2 as ANQGSEA. CDR3 nucleotides: TGCAGCGTTGGAGGGTTTGGGACCCAGTACTTC. This codes for CSVGGFGTQYF.

The J gene is TRBJ2-2, the V gene TRBV7-6; 7 bases map to TRBD2. V shed 5 bases and J 1 base; nucleotides not matched to a gene: 10. Germline V gene lookup returns CDR1 SGHVS and CDR2 FNYEAQ. The CDR3 extends over 17 amino acids. The CDR3 DNA follows: TGTGCCAGCAGCACACCGGGGGACTACCTGAACACCGGGGAGCTGTTTTTT. Residues: CASSTPGDYLNTGELFF.

The rearrangement links TRBV7-2 to TRBJ2-7, with TRBD1 matching 9 bases. Germline V gives CDR1 SGHTA, CDR2 FQGNSA. The CDR3 runs to 18 residues. The junction had 18 bases not matched to a gene; V was cut back by 4 bases and J by 5 bases. The CDR3 DNA sequence: TGTGCCAGCAGCTACGACGGACCTACAGGGGGCGCGGGCCACGAGCAGTACTTC. Residues: CASSYDGPTGGAGHEQYF.

The chain is built from TRBV5-1 and TRBJ2-7; 7 nucleotides agree with TRBD1. The CDR3 covers 16 residues. Germline V lookup: CDR1 SGHRS, CDR2 YFSETQ. With 0 bases clipped from V and 0 bases from J, the junction kept 6 bases outside the gene matches. CDR3 sequence reads: CASSLGDRPDSYEQYF. DNA of the CDR3: TGCGCCAGCAGCTTGGGGGACAGACCGGACTCCTACGAGCAGTACTTC. The complete variable domain, with remaining parts taken from reference TRBV5-1 and TRBJ2-7, reads KAGVTQTPRYLIKTRGQQVTLSCSPISGHRSVSWYQQTPGQGLQFLFEYFSETQRNKGNFPGRFSGRQFSNSRSEMNVSTLELGDSALYLCASSLGDRPDSYEQYFGPGTRLTVT.

The chain couples TRBV10-3 to TRBJ1-6; D remains unclear. Looked up from germline, CDR1 is ENHRY and CDR2 is SYGVKD. The CDR3 is 16 residues long. V shed 4 bases and J shed 8 bases, with 18 bases lying between them. The CDR3 is CAISAGGNYPDSPLHF. For the CDR3, the DNA is TGTGCCATCAGTGCGGGAGGGAACTATCCTGATTCACCCCTCCACTTT.

This chain joins TRBV5-1 and TRBJ2-7; TRBD2 aligns across 8 bases. Losses at the gene ends were 0 bases for V and 6 bases for J; bases not matched to a gene: 2. CDR3 length: 13 residues. The germline CDR1 and CDR2 sequences are SGHRS and YFSETQ. The CDR3 DNA sequence: TGCGCCAGCAGCTTGGCCAGCGGGGGCGAGCAGTACTTC. Protein sequence: CASSLASGGEQYF. Full variable domain (outside the CDR3, taken from reference TRBV5-1 and TRBJ2-7): KAGVTQTPRYLIKTRGQQVTLSCSPISGHRSVSWYQQTPGQGLQFLFEYFSETQRNKGNFPGRFSGRQFSNSRSEMNVSTLELGDSALYLCASSLASGGEQYFGPGTRLTVT.

This clone appeared once. The rearrangement links TRBV19 to TRBJ2-5, with 8 bases aligning to TRBD2. The CDR3 length is 16 residues. The germline V gene encodes CDR1 LNHDA and CDR2 SQIVND (reference sequence). Trimming cost V 10 bases and J 5 bases; bases outside gene matches: 18. The CDR3, as DNA: TGTGCCACCACCCAGGACGGGGGGGGTGGCACCGAGACCCAGTACTTC. It encodes CATTQDGGGGTETQYF.

The chain recombines TRBV5-1 with TRBJ2-3, with TRBD1 matching 7 bases. Germline V lookup: CDR1 SGHRS, CDR2 YFSETQ. The CDR3 spans 18 residues. The V segment lost 4 bases and the J segment 1 base; nucleotides outside the gene matches: 15. This CDR3 reads CASSHTRRTGLGTDTQYF. The CDR3 DNA is TGCGCCAGCAGCCATACAAGACGGACAGGTCTGGGCACAGATACGCAGTATTTT.

This chain connects TRBV23-1 to TRBJ1-5; D perhaps matches TRBD1 (5 bases). TRBV23-1 falls under the ORF class, with uncertain function. Trimming cost V 2 bases and J 4 bases, with 15 bases left between them. The CDR3 totals 16 residues. The CDR3 DNA is TGCGCCAGCAGTCAAACCGGGAGGGGATGGAATCAGCCCCAGCATTTT. As protein: CASSQTGRGWNQPQHF.

The chain carries TRBV5-1 and TRBJ1-4, with TRBD1 identical over 7 bases. V was clipped by 4 bases and J by 5 bases; unmatched bases: 5. Germline CDR1 reads SGHRS; CDR2 reads YFSETQ. The CDR3 totals 14 residues. CDR3 residues: CASSLGQKNEKLFF. CDR3 DNA: TGCGCCAGCAGCCTGGGACAGAAAAATGAAAAACTGTTTTTT.

The chain couples TRBV14 to TRBJ2-7; TRBD2 matches at 7 bases. CDR1 and CDR2 (germline): SGHDN, FVKESK. The CDR3 totals 12 residues. The V segment lost 8 bases and the J segment 3 bases; nucleotides outside the gene matches: 4. The CDR3 DNA reads as TGTGCCAGCGGGGGGGTTAACTACGAGCAGTACTTC. Translated: CASGGVNYEQYF.

The chain has TRBV15 and TRBJ1-1; 8 bases match TRBD1. CDR1 is LNHNV, CDR2 YYDKDF, per germline (reference sequence). This CDR3 is 18 amino acids long. J lost 6 bases, V lost 0 bases, and 15 bases had no gene match. CDR3 amino acids: CATSRDLAGGALWSEAFF. The CDR3, as DNA: TGTGCCACCAGCAGAGATCTCGCAGGGGGCGCGTTATGGTCTGAAGCTTTCTTT.

This rearrangement joins TRBV28 to TRBJ1-5; the match to TRBD1 covers 10 bases. The CDR3 is 16 amino acids. Germline V gene lookup returns CDR1 MDHEN and CDR2 SYDVKM. V shed 1 base, J shed 5 bases, and the junction held 5 bases outside the gene matches. The CDR3 loop is CASSLYTGQGDQPQHF. As DNA, the CDR3 is TGTGCCAGCAGTTTATATACCGGACAGGGGGATCAGCCCCAGCATTTT.